The 27 T cell receptor beta chains presented below share a single source sample, sequenced in a study of T cell changes during pregnancy in multiple sclerosis. This table comes from immunoSEQ multiplex PCR, and its TCRdb copy is limited to in-frame clones, with some not included. The repertoire has roughly 93,000 clones, 92% of them found once; the top ten carry about 2%. Source: peripheral blood, taken after pregnancy. These receptors were taken from a female donor in good health, enrolled as a control in a pregnancy study.

The CDR3 region is CASSTGSSYNEQFF. In DNA form, the CDR3 reads TGTGCCAGTAGCACAGGGAGCTCCTACAATGAGCAGTTCTTC. The chain uses TRBV19 and TRBJ2-1; TRBD1 might be the D (6 bases). The V end lost 6 bases, the J end lost 0 bases, and 9 bases lay between the germline ends. In germline, CDR1 is LNHDA, CDR2 SQIVND (reference sequence). The CDR3 runs to 14 residues.

The genes are TRBV10-3 and TRBJ1-5; the D gene is possibly TRBD1 (5 bases). Per the germline V gene, CDR1 is ENHRY and CDR2 is SYGVKD. V shed 3 bases and J shed 3 bases, with 9 bases lying between them. The CDR3 has 14 amino acids. CDR3 DNA sequence: TGTGCCATCAGTGAAGGGGAGGTCAATCAGCCCCAGCATTTT. Protein sequence: CAISEGEVNQPQHF.

The rearrangement joins TRBV5-4 to TRBJ1-1, with D unresolved. CDR1 SGHNT and CDR2 YYREEE come from the germline V gene (reference sequence). V shed 5 bases and J shed 0 bases, with 8 bases lying between them. The CDR3 totals 13 residues. CDR3 loop: CASSPDLNTEAFF. The CDR3 nucleotides are TGTGCCAGCAGTCCAGATCTGAACACTGAAGCTTTCTTT. Drawing the rest from reference TRBV5-4 and TRBJ1-1, the complete variable domain is ETGVTQSPTHLIKTRGQQVTLRCSSQSGHNTVSWYQQALGQGPQFIFQYYREEENGRGNFPPRFSGLQFPNYSSELNVNALELDDSALYLCASSPDLNTEAFFGQGTRLTVV.

The genes are TRBV11-2 and TRBJ1-1; 8 bases agree with TRBD1. CDR1 and CDR2 (germline): SGHAT, FQNNGV. V lost 0 bases and J lost 5; bases outside the gene matches: 11. This CDR3 has 17 residues. The CDR3 bases are TGTGCCAGCAGCTTAGATCCTCTCGGGACAGGTGGGACTGAAGCTTTCTTT. Amino acids: CASSLDPLGTGGTEAFF.

This clone was seen only once. The gene calls are TRBV2 and TRBJ2-1, with TRBD1 matching over 8 bases. J was trimmed by 3 bases and V by 7 bases; bases with no gene match: 2. Germline V CDR1 and CDR2: SNHLY, FYNNEI. The CDR3 length is 13 residues. The CDR3 reads CASNGQGYNEQFF. The CDR3 DNA follows: TGTGCCAGCAACGGACAGGGCTACAATGAGCAGTTCTTC.

V is TRBV6-5 and J is TRBJ1-6, with TRBD1 as a possible D gene (5 bases). CDR3 length: 14 residues. The V end was cut by 8 bases, the J end by 6 bases, with 14 bases between. Germline V gives CDR1 MNHEY, CDR2 SVGAGI. CDR3 residues: CASGGGGSNSPLHF. In DNA form, the CDR3 reads TGTGCCAGCGGGGGGGGAGGCAGTAATTCACCCCTCCACTTT.

This clone showed up just once. The gene calls are TRBV6-5 and TRBJ2-6; D not resolved. Trimming removed 2 bases at V and 1 base at J, with 9 bases between. The CDR3 runs 16 residues. Germline CDR1 reads MNHEY; CDR2 reads SVGAGI. CDR3 nucleotide sequence: TGTGCCAGCAGTTACGGCCGCATATCTGGGGCCAACGTCCTGACTTTC. This translates into CASSYGRISGANVLTF.

J is TRBJ2-5 and V is TRBV12-5; a weak D match, TRBD2 (5 bases). The closer fit of TRBJ2-7 to the DNA end suggests the J call may be wrong. The CDR3 has 13 residues. Germline V gene data show CDR1 as LGHNT and CDR2 as FRNRAP. The CDR3 protein is CASGDGNSYEQYF. CDR3 DNA: TGTGCTAGTGGGGACGGGAATTCCTACGAGCAGTACTTC.

CDR3 region: CASSARRPGGDQPQHF. The CDR3, as DNA: TGTGCCAGTAGCGCAAGGAGACCGGGAGGTGATCAGCCCCAGCATTTT. The J gene is TRBJ1-5, the V gene TRBV19; D gene unclear. The V gene's germline CDR1 is LNHDA and CDR2 SQIVND (reference sequence). The V end lost 6 bases, the J end lost 5 bases, and 20 bases lay between the germline ends. This CDR3 is built from 16 residues. Looking up the rest from reference TRBV19 and TRBJ1-5 gives the full variable domain: DGGITQSPKYLFRKEGQNVTLSCEQNLNHDAMYWYRQDPGQGLRLIYYSQIVNDFQKGDIAEGYSVSREKKESFPLTVTSAQKNPTAFYLCASSARRPGGDQPQHFGDGTRLSIL.

CDR3: CASSEQGRTDTQYF. In nucleotides, the CDR3 is TGTGCCAGCAGTGAGCAGGGGAGAACAGATACGCAGTATTTT. The V gene is TRBV6-1, the J gene TRBJ2-3; weak D call: TRBD1 (6 bases). V lost 3 bases, J lost 3 bases, and 10 bases lay in between. Germline CDR1 MNHNS, CDR2 SASEGT. The CDR3 is 14 amino acids.

The chain recombines TRBV4-2 with TRBJ2-7; TRBD2 agrees at 8 bases. Germline V gene data show CDR1 as LGHNA and CDR2 as YNFKEQ. The CDR3 contains 17 residues. V was pared by 3 bases and J by 0 bases, with 10 bases of the junction left unmatched. CDR3 in DNA: TGTGCCAGCAGCCAGGGACGGGGGGGAACCGTCTCCTACGAGCAGTACTTC. Protein sequence: CASSQGRGGTVSYEQYF.

This sequence joins TRBV10-3 and TRBJ2-7, with 7 positions matching TRBD1. The germline V gene has CDR1 ENHRY and CDR2 SYGVKD. Losses at the gene ends were 4 bases for V and 1 base for J; bases not matched to a gene: 7. The CDR3 has 15 amino acids. CDR3 sequence (DNA): TGTGCCATCAGTGGGCAGGGGGAAACATCCTACGAGCAGTACTTC. This sequence encodes CAISGQGETSYEQYF.

This clone was counted once. V usage is TRBV5-1 and J usage is TRBJ2-7; 10 bases line up with TRBD1. Trimming at V came to 5 bases and at J to 4 bases, leaving 3 bases not matched to a gene. Germline V lookup: CDR1 SGHRS, CDR2 YFSETQ. The CDR3 sequence is 13 residues long. CDR3 amino acids: CASSWDRGYEQYF. The CDR3 DNA reads as TGCGCCAGCAGTTGGGACAGGGGTTACGAGCAGTACTTC. Together with reference TRBV5-1 and TRBJ2-7, the CDR3 gives the full variable domain: KAGVTQTPRYLIKTRGQQVTLSCSPISGHRSVSWYQQTPGQGLQFLFEYFSETQRNKGNFPGRFSGRQFSNSRSEMNVSTLELGDSALYLCASSWDRGYEQYFGPGTRLTVT.

The chain employs TRBV6-1 and TRBJ2-7; D is unclear. Trimming removed 5 bases at V and 1 base at J, with 6 bases between. Germline CDR1 reads MNHNS; CDR2 reads SASEGT. The CDR3 covers 12 residues. CDR3 nucleotide sequence: TGTGCCAGCAGTCCATCATCCTACGAGCAGTACTTC. Protein product: CASSPSSYEQYF.

The gene calls are TRBV19 and TRBJ2-1, with 7 bases that match TRBD1. CDR3 length: 15 amino acids. V was pared by 7 bases and J by 6 bases, with 12 bases of the junction left unmatched. The germline V gene has CDR1 LNHDA and CDR2 SQIVND (reference sequence). This CDR3 is CASIPGTRGFNEQFF. The DNA of the CDR3 is TGTGCCAGTATCCCGGGGACCAGGGGGTTCAATGAGCAGTTCTTC. The complete variable domain, with remaining parts taken from reference TRBV19 and TRBJ2-1, reads DGGITQSPKYLFRKEGQNVTLSCEQNLNHDAMYWYRQDPGQGLRLIYYSQIVNDFQKGDIAEGYSVSREKKESFPLTVTSAQKNPTAFYLCASIPGTRGFNEQFFGPGTRLTVL.

The CDR3 loop is CASSADRAHSSTNEKLFF. CDR3 sequence (DNA): TGTGCCAGCAGCGCGGACAGGGCCCATTCCTCAACTAATGAAAAACTGTTTTTT. The chain employs TRBV25-1 and TRBJ1-4; TRBD1 matches at 8 bases. CDR3 length equals 18 residues. The junction had 12 bases not matched to a gene; V was cut back by 6 bases and J by 0 bases. Germline V gives CDR1 MGHDK, CDR2 SYGVNS.

This sequence joins TRBV29-1 and TRBJ1-5; 7 bases line up with TRBD1. The CDR3 spans 13 residues. Trimming at V came to 8 bases and at J to 3 bases, leaving 7 bases not matched to a gene. Germline V gene sequence: CDR1 SQVTM, CDR2 ANQGSEA. CDR3 sequence reads: CSTSTGINQPQHF. The CDR3 DNA follows: TGCAGCACGTCGACAGGGATCAATCAGCCCCAGCATTTT.

The V call is TRBV2, the J call TRBJ2-7, with a tentative D call TRBD2 (5 bases). The ends were cut back, 0 bases at V and 6 bases at J, with 15 bases in the middle. There are 15 residues in the CDR3. Looked up from germline, CDR1 is SNHLY and CDR2 is FYNNEI. CDR3 residues: CASSEARGLGREQYF. DNA for the CDR3: TGTGCCAGCAGTGAAGCGCGAGGGTTAGGACGCGAGCAGTACTTC.

The chain has TRBV25-1 and TRBJ2-5, with 7 bases lining up with TRBD1. The closer fit of TRBJ2-7 to the DNA end suggests the J call may be wrong. CDR1 is MGHDK, CDR2 SYGVNS, per germline. The CDR3 extends over 12 amino acids. The CDR3 coding sequence is TGTGCCAGCAGTGGGACAGGCGCCGAGCAGTACTTC. It codes for CASSGTGAEQYF.

The chain uses TRBV7-9 and TRBJ1-2; TRBD1 might be the D (6 bases). Germline V gives CDR1 SEHNR, CDR2 FQNEAQ (reference sequence). The CDR3 contains 14 residues. Trimming cost V 5 bases and J 6 bases, with 16 bases left between them. This chain's CDR3 is CASSRLQGRDGYTF. The CDR3 bases are TGTGCCAGCAGCCGATTGCAGGGGAGGGATGGCTACACCTTC.

The chain recombines TRBV7-8 with TRBJ1-2, with D hard to call. Between the trimmed V and J ends, which lost 5 bases and 8 bases, there was a span of 12 bases. This CDR3 has 12 amino acids. Germline V gene data show CDR1 as SGHVS and CDR2 as FQNEAQ. For the CDR3, the DNA is TGTGCCAGCAGCCCTCTTCAGAGGGGCTACACCTTC. Its translation: CASSPLQRGYTF.

The chain has TRBV19 and TRBJ1-3, with 10 positions matching TRBD1. Germline CDR1 and CDR2: LNHDA and SQIVND (reference sequence). The CDR3 spans 18 residues. The trim removed 5 bases at V and 0 bases at J, leaving 10 bases unmatched. The CDR3: CASSATGQGTFSGNTIYF. CDR3 coding DNA: TGTGCCAGTAGTGCAACGGGACAGGGGACTTTCTCTGGAAACACCATATATTTT.

The chain employs TRBV9 and TRBJ1-6; TRBD1 matches at 8 bases. This CDR3 spans 15 amino acids. CDR1 and CDR2 (germline): SGDLS, YYNGEE. Trimming took 0 bases from V and 9 from J; bases not matched to a gene: 5. CDR3 sequence: CASSVGSGGGSPLHF. The CDR3, as DNA: TGTGCCAGCAGCGTAGGTTCAGGGGGCGGTTCACCCCTCCACTTT.

The genes are TRBV29-1 and TRBJ2-7; 8 bases are a match to TRBD1. The CDR3 sequence is 15 residues long. The V gene's germline CDR1 is SQVTM and CDR2 ANQGSEA. The V segment lost 0 bases and the J segment 2 bases; nucleotides outside the gene matches: 6. CDR3 residues: CSVEDPDRGTYEQYF. CDR3 sequence (DNA): TGCAGCGTTGAAGATCCCGACAGGGGTACCTACGAGCAGTACTTC.

The V call is TRBV6-1, the J call TRBJ2-7; 13 bases are a match to TRBD2. The germline V gene encodes CDR1 MNHNS and CDR2 SASEGT. The length of the CDR3 is 15 residues. V gave up 6 bases and J gave up 3 bases; unmatched junction bases: 5. The CDR3 loop reads CASRRTSGGSYEQYF. The CDR3 region has the DNA TGTGCCAGCAGGCGGACTAGCGGGGGCAGCTACGAGCAGTACTTC.

This clone has only a few counts. The chain has TRBV6-4 and TRBJ2-3; 12 bases are shared with TRBD2. The CDR3 loop spans 16 amino acids. The V and J ends lost 3 bases and 6 bases, in that order; junction bases with no gene match: 7. Per the germline V gene, CDR1 is MRHNA and CDR2 is SNTAGT. The CDR3 DNA reads TGTGCCAGCAGTGAAAAGGCTAGCGGGGGGGATGATACGCAGTATTTT. Encoded protein: CASSEKASGGDDTQYF.

The V call is TRBV6-1, the J call TRBJ1-1; D perhaps matches TRBD1 (6 bases). CDR3 length: 14 residues. CDR1 is MNHNS, CDR2 SASEGT, per germline. The germline V and J ends were trimmed by 3 bases and 0 bases, with 8 bases remaining between them. CDR3 in amino acids: CASSEDRMNTEAFF. For the CDR3, the DNA is TGTGCCAGCAGTGAGGACAGAATGAACACTGAAGCTTTCTTT.